Listed below are T cell receptor beta chains from one sample, sequenced in a study of early T cells in non-severe SARS-CoV-2 infection. TCRdb itself ran the 5' RACE reads through MiXCR, one entry per CDR3 protein. This table has tens of thousands of distinct CDR3 sequences, 5.8% appearing once. The sequenced material came from whole blood. The source is an adult who was a healthcare worker with PCR-confirmed SARS-CoV-2 infection or an uninfected control (not recorded which). CDR3s include the opening cysteine and the closing phenylalanine or tryptophan. A D gene is named only where the DNA matches it firmly. The size of a clone is reported for some rows only, either as once, few or many, or as a class for expanded clones.

V	D	size	J	DNA	CDR3
TRBV5-1	TRBD2	many	TRBJ2-3	TGCGCCAGCAGGCGGGTAGCGGGAGAGGGCACAGATACGCAGTATTTT	CASRRVAGEGTDTQYF
TRBV7-9	.	many	TRBJ1-2	TGTGCCAGCAGCTTAGAAGGGAACTATGGCTACACCTTC	CASSLEGNYGYTF
TRBV19	.	few	TRBJ2-7	TGTGCCAGTAGTATGAAGGTCGGGACGGCGGGTAGCTCCTACGAGCAGTACTTC	CASSMKVGTAGSSYEQYF
TRBV4-1	.	many	TRBJ2-3	TGCGCCAGCAGCCAAGATCCGGGACTCAGCACAGATACGCAGTATTTT	CASSQDPGLSTDTQYF
TRBV19	TRBD2	many	TRBJ2-5	TGTGCCAGTAGTATCCCGGGACTACGAGGAGGGCCCCAGTACTTC	CASSIPGLRGGPQYF
TRBV5-5	TRBD2	few	TRBJ2-5	TGTGCCAGCAGCTCCGTGGCGGGAGGCGGGGAGACCCAGTACTTC	CASSSVAGGGETQYF
TRBV29-1	.	many	TRBJ2-4	TGCAGCGTTGTGGCAGACTTAGCCAAAAACATTCAGTACTTC	CSVVADLAKNIQYF
TRBV7-2	TRBD2	many	TRBJ2-7	TGTGCCAGCAGCTTGGGCGGGAGTAACGAGCAGTACTTC	CASSLGGSNEQYF
TRBV6-4	.	.	TRBJ2-2	TGTGCCAGCAGTTGGAAAGGGTTCACCGGGGAGCTGTTTTTT	CASSWKGFTGELFF
TRBV5-4	.	many	TRBJ2-5	TGTGCCAGCAGCTTGGTCCAGGGGGAGACCCAGTACTTC	CASSLVQGETQYF
TRBV7-9	.	.	TRBJ1-5	TGTGCCAGCAGCTTAGATGGCCGGTTCAATCAGCCCCAGCATTTT	CASSLDGRFNQPQHF
TRBV11-3	.	many	TRBJ2-1	TGTGCCAGCAGCATAGGGGAGCCCAATGAGCAGTTCTTC	CASSIGEPNEQFF
TRBV20-1	.	many	TRBJ1-2	TGCAGTGCTAGGGGCCCAGGGGCAGGGTATGGCTACACCTTC	CSARGPGAGYGYTF
TRBV12-2	.	many	TRBJ2-7	TGTGCAAGTCGGCCCGGCCGGGGCTACGAGCAGTACTTC	CASRPGRGYEQYF
TRBV10-2	.	.	TRBJ2-7	TGCGCCAGCAGTGTAACCCTCTACGAGCAGTACTTC	CASSVTLYEQYF
TRBV5-1	.	many	TRBJ1-1	TGCGCCAGCAGCCCGGCGGGGGAGGCTGAAGCTTTCTTT	CASSPAGEAEAFF
TRBV30	TRBD1	many	TRBJ2-7	TGTGCCTGGAGTCCGGGACAGGGGAGATACGAGCAGTACTTC	CAWSPGQGRYEQYF
TRBV5-1	.	many	TRBJ2-1	TGCGCCAGCAGCCGCAGGGCCCATGAGCAGTTCTTC	CASSRRAHEQFF
TRBV28	.	.	TRBJ1-1	TGTGCCAGCAGCTTTTCAAACACTGAAGCTTTCTTT	CASSFSNTEAFF
TRBV10-3	.	many	TRBJ2-5	TGTGCCACCCAAGGGGGGCTCCAAGAGACCCAGTACTTC	CATQGGLQETQYF
TRBV6-5	.	many	TRBJ1-4	TGTGCCAGCGCAGCAGGGAATGTCGAAAAACTGTTTTTT	CASAAGNVEKLFF
TRBV7-8	.	many	TRBJ2-4	TGTGCCAGCAGCTTAGTGTCCCCAGTAGACAGGAGTTTAGCCAAAAACATTCAGTACTTC	CASSLVSPVDRSLAKNIQYF
TRBV14	.	many	TRBJ1-6	TGTGCCAGCAGCCAGTTTTCGGCTTATAATTCACCCCTCCACTTT	CASSQFSAYNSPLHF
TRBV12-3/TRBV12-4	TRBD1	many	TRBJ1-5	TGTGCCAGCAGTTTGGTCCAGGGGGGGAGGGGAGGCAATCAGCCCCAGCATTTT	CASSLVQGGRGGNQPQHF
TRBV3-1	.	.	TRBJ2-5	TGTGCCAGCAGCCAAGAGTCTATACAGGGCTGGCAAGAGACCCAGTACTTC	CASSQESIQGWQETQYF
TRBV7-2	TRBD2	many	TRBJ2-3	TGTGCCAGCAGCTCGACTAGCGGGGGCAGTAGGGATACGCAGTATTTT	CASSSTSGGSRDTQYF
TRBV5-1	.	many	TRBJ2-2	TGCGCCAGCAGCTCTACGACGGGATCGGTCGGGGAGCTGTTTTTT	CASSSTTGSVGELFF
TRBV15	TRBD2	many	TRBJ2-7	TGTGCCACCAGCAGAGATCTTTCGGCGGGAGCCTACGAGCAGTACTTC	CATSRDLSAGAYEQYF
TRBV7-9	.	many	TRBJ2-3	TGTGCCAGCAGACGCGGGACTTATGGATGGGATACGCAGTATTTT	CASRRGTYGWDTQYF
TRBV29-1	TRBD1	many	TRBJ2-3	TGCAGCGTCGGACCCGGGACAGGGGGGACCACAGATACGCAGTATTTT	CSVGPGTGGTTDTQYF
TRBV19	.	.	TRBJ2-7	TGTGCCAGTAGTATAGCCCAGACGTTAAGCCACGAGCAGTACTTC	CASSIAQTLSHEQYF
TRBV5-6	.	few	TRBJ2-7	TGTGCCAGCAGCTGGGGGACGCTCTCCTACGAGCAGTACTTC	CASSWGTLSYEQYF
TRBV18	.	few	TRBJ2-7	TGTGCCAGCTCACCACAGGGGGACCTCTCCTACGAGCAGTACTTC	CASSPQGDLSYEQYF
TRBV20-1	.	.	TRBJ2-2	TGCAGTGCTAGTCGGACCTTAGTGTCCGGGGAGCTGTTTTTT	CSASRTLVSGELFF
TRBV24-1	.	many	TRBJ1-6	TGTGCCACCAGTGATCATCGGACCGGGGCGTCTCGGGTCCTCCACTTT	CATSDHRTGASRVLHF
TRBV6-6	.	many	TRBJ2-7	TGTGCCAGCAACTTACAGCAGGGGCTCCCCTCCTACGAGCAGTACTTC	CASNLQQGLPSYEQYF
TRBV20-1	TRBD2	medium-sized	TRBJ2-1	TGCAGTGCTAGAGGACTAGCGGGATACAATGAGCAGTTCTTC	CSARGLAGYNEQFF
TRBV2	.	many	TRBJ2-2	TGTGCCAGCATTCCTGAGGCCGGGGAGCTGTTTTTT	CASIPEAGELFF
TRBV12-3/TRBV12-4	.	many	TRBJ1-5	TGTGCCAGCAGTATAACAGGACATAGCAATCAGCCCCAGCATTTT	CASSITGHSNQPQHF
TRBV20-1	.	many	TRBJ1-2	TGCAGTGCTAGGATCGGTTACGGCTACACCTTC	CSARIGYGYTF
TRBV29-1	.	many	TRBJ2-7	TGCAGCGTTGACTCGCGCGGTCAACCCTACGAGCAGTACTTC	CSVDSRGQPYEQYF
TRBV18	.	many	TRBJ2-5	TGTGCCACCACCGACACTAGAGAGACCCAGTACTTC	CATTDTRETQYF
TRBV12-3/TRBV12-4	.	many	TRBJ1-1	TGTGCCAGCAGTTTAGGGCCGTCAGCTTTCTTT	CASSLGPSAFF
TRBV14	.	many	TRBJ2-6	TGTGCCAGCAGCCTCATGCGAGGGAGCTCTGGGGCCAACGTCCTGACTTTC	CASSLMRGSSGANVLTF
TRBV7-2	.	many	TRBJ1-1	TGTGCCAGCAGCTTAGGAAGGGTAGGGGTCACTGAAGCTTTCTTT	CASSLGRVGVTEAFF
TRBV18	.	many	TRBJ2-7	TGTGCCAGCTCACCGGAGCAGGCCTACGAGCAGTACTTC	CASSPEQAYEQYF
TRBV7-2	.	few	TRBJ2-7	TGTGCCAGCAGCTTCTCCCCCCAGCTCAGCGAGCAGTACTTC	CASSFSPQLSEQYF